This T cell receptor (beta chain) was identified in a study of control samples from healthy donors and cancer patients. V was trimmed by 3 bases and J by 8 bases, leaving 9 bases between them. The CDR3 has 12 amino acids. CDR1 is KGHDR, CDR2 SFDVKD, per germline. The data were produced by immunoSEQ multiplex PCR, yet TCRdb's version contains in-frame clones alone and is incomplete. The table includes 40,000 to 45,000 clones, 70% detected once. Sequencing input: formalin-fixed, paraffin-embedded tissue. The source is a male donor with melanoma. The genes are TRBV24-1 and TRBJ1-2; D unresolved. DNA for the CDR3: TGTGCCACCAGTGATCCAGTCGAGGGCTACACCTTC. As protein: CATSDPVEGYTF.